This TCR beta chain was sequenced during a study of glioma-infiltrating T cells after dendritic cell vaccination. The time point here: after dendritic cell vaccination, including at tumor progression/relapse. Only in-frame clones appear in the TCRdb table, and some are missing; sequencing was by immunoSEQ multiplex PCR. The sample records 100,000 or so clones, 85% to 90% being singletons. Per germline, CDR1 SGHNT and CDR2 YYREEE (reference sequence). V lost 0 bases, J lost 10 bases, and 4 bases stayed unmatched. CDR3 length equals 14 residues. The chain employs TRBV5-4 and TRBJ1-4; TRBD1 aligns across 9 bases. The sequences come from blood, collected after dendritic cell vaccination. The sequence was collected from a human donor with glioblastoma. As DNA, the CDR3 is TGTGCCAGCAGCTTGGACAGGGGGCGCGGAAAACTGTTTTTT. Translated: CASSLDRGRGKLFF.